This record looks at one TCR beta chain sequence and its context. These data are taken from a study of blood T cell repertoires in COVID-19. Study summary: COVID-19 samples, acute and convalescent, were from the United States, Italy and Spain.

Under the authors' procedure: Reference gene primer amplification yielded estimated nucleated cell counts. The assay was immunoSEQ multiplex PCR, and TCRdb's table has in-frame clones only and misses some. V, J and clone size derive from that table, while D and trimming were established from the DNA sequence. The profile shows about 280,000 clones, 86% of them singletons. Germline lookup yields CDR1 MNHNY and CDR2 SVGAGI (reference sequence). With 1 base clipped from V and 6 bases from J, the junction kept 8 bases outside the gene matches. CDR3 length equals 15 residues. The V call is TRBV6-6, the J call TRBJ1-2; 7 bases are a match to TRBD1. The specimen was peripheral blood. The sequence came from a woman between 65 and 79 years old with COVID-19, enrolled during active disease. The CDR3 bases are TGTGCCAGCAGTTACTTACCGGGAGGGGGCAATGGCTACACCTTC. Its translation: CASSYLPGGGNGYTF.